What follows are 23 T cell receptor beta chains derived from one specimen sequenced in a study of T cell repertoires in cytomegalovirus infection. TCRdb processed the reads anew with MiXCR; each CDR3 protein has one entry. This table has 400,000 or so distinct CDR3 sequences, about a third appearing once. Material: PBMCs. The receptors were sampled from a human donor in good health (CMV status not recorded). Some clones in this sample may be carry-over from other donors' samples.

This clonotype was seen ten or more times. The chain recombines TRBV7-2 with TRBJ1-5; tentatively, D is TRBD1 (6 bases). Trimming removed 3 bases at V and 3 bases at J, with 12 bases between. This CDR3 contains 15 residues. Germline CDR1 and CDR2: SGHTA and FQGNSA. The CDR3 loop reads CASSLGRGVNQPQHF. The DNA of the CDR3 is TGTGCCAGCAGCTTGGGAAGGGGGGTCAATCAGCCCCAGCATTTT.

The chain carries TRBV11-2 and TRBJ2-5, with 15 nucleotides matching TRBD2. Germline-derived CDR1 and CDR2 are SGHAT and FQNNGV. V trimming: 5 bases; J trimming: 4 bases; junction bases outside the gene matches: 8. This CDR3 spans 17 amino acids. Here the CDR3 reads CASSPGLAGGLRETQYF. CDR3 nucleotides: TGTGCCAGCAGCCCGGGACTAGCGGGGGGCCTGCGAGAGACCCAGTACTTC. The full variable domain, with the rest looked up from reference TRBV11-2 and TRBJ2-5, is EAGVAQSPRYKIIEKRQSVAFWCNPISGHATLYWYQQILGQGPKLLIQFQNNGVVDDSQLPKDRFSAERLKGVDSTLKIQPAKLEDSAVYLCASSPGLAGGLRETQYFGPGTRLLVL.

This clonotype was detected only a few times. The chain joins TRBV20-1 to TRBJ1-1; 11 bases align to TRBD1. Per germline, CDR1 DFQATT and CDR2 SNEGSKA (reference sequence). CDR3 length: 14 amino acids. J was trimmed by 8 bases and V by 3 bases; bases with no gene match: 8. The CDR3 reads CSARQGTGGPEAFF. The CDR3 DNA follows: TGCAGTGCTAGGCAGGGGACAGGGGGACCCGAAGCTTTCTTT.

In this sample, this clonotype turned up many times. The chain uses TRBV7-6 and TRBJ2-3; D unresolved. CDR1 is SGHVS and CDR2 is FNYEAQ in the germline V gene. The CDR3 is 12 residues long. Trimming removed 8 bases from V and 4 bases from J, with 10 bases in between. For the CDR3, the DNA is TGTGCCAGCGGTTCTGGGGCAGATACGCAGTATTTT. This translates into CASGSGADTQYF.

This clonotype was observed a handful of times. The V call is TRBV7-2, the J call TRBJ1-1; D gene unclear. The V end was cut by 2 bases, the J end by 3 bases, with 4 bases between. This CDR3 contains 12 residues. The germline V gene encodes CDR1 SGHTA and CDR2 FQGNSA. CDR3 loop: CASSLSHTEAFF. The DNA of the CDR3 is TGTGCCAGCAGCTTAAGTCACACTGAAGCTTTCTTT.

A few counts support this clonotype. The chain joins TRBV2 to TRBJ1-4; D is unclear. The germline V gene encodes CDR1 SNHLY and CDR2 FYNNEI. V was trimmed by 4 bases and J by 7 bases, leaving 10 bases between them. The CDR3 has 13 amino acids. The CDR3 region is CASSAPRGEKLFF. The CDR3 nucleotides are TGTGCCAGCAGTGCCCCCCGGGGTGAAAAACTGTTTTTT. Full variable domain (missing parts from reference TRBV2 and TRBJ1-4): EPEVTQTPSHQVTQMGQEVILRCVPISNHLYFYWYRQILGQKVEFLVSFYNNEISEKSEIFDDQFSVERPDGSNFTLKIRSTKLEDSAMYFCASSAPRGEKLFFGSGTQLSVL.

The chain combines TRBV2 with TRBJ2-1; TRBD1 matches at 9 bases. The CDR3 has 13 residues. Unmatched junction bases numbered 5, after V lost 7 bases and J lost 7 bases. Germline V lookup: CDR1 SNHLY, CDR2 FYNNEI. The CDR3 loop reads CASTMDRGNEQFF. In DNA, the CDR3 is TGTGCCAGCACGATGGACAGGGGAAATGAGCAGTTCTTC.

The V call is TRBV19, the J call TRBJ2-2; 8 nucleotides agree with TRBD2. CDR1 LNHDA and CDR2 SQIVND come from the germline V gene (reference sequence). V lost 3 bases to trimming and J lost 5 bases; unmatched junction nucleotides: 8. The CDR3 is 16 residues long. CDR3 sequence (DNA): TGTGCCAGTAGTATTTTCGGGACTAGTAGGACCGGGGAGCTGTTTTTT. This encodes CASSIFGTSRTGELFF.

V usage is TRBV7-2 and J usage is TRBJ2-3; the match to TRBD2 covers 9 bases. CDR1 SGHTA and CDR2 FQGNSA come from the germline V gene. The CDR3 extends over 15 amino acids. The trim removed 5 bases at V and 7 bases at J, leaving 10 bases unmatched. CDR3 protein: CASSQAQRGAYTQYF. CDR3 nucleotide sequence: TGTGCCAGCAGCCAAGCCCAGCGGGGGGCGTATACGCAGTATTTT.

This clonotype has more than one count but fewer than ten. CDR3 DNA: TGTGCCAGCAGCCGAAAAAGGGGGCTTTACCAGCCCCAGCATTTT. Translating it yields CASSRKRGLYQPQHF. The V gene is TRBV5-6, the J gene TRBJ1-5, with 7 bases aligning to TRBD1. The V and J ends lost 4 bases and 7 bases, in that order; junction bases with no gene match: 11. The CDR3 loop spans 15 amino acids. CDR1 is SGHDT, CDR2 YYEEEE, per germline.

The genes are TRBV12-3 or TRBV12-4 and TRBJ2-5; TRBD1 might be the D (6 bases). CDR3 length: 15 residues. V lost 6 bases, J lost 7 bases, and 21 bases lay in between. CDR3 sequence (DNA): TGTGCCAGCAGGAACTCCGGGACAAAACCCTGGACCCAGTACTTC. Its translation is CASRNSGTKPWTQYF.

The CDR3 loop is CASSQDRQGNTIYF. DNA for the CDR3: TGCGCCAGCAGCCAAGACCGGCAGGGAAACACCATATATTTT. V gene TRBV4-1 combines with J gene TRBJ1-3; D is unclear. CDR1 and CDR2 from the germline V gene are MGHRA and YSYEKL. Trimming removed 0 bases at V and 4 bases at J, with 7 bases between. The CDR3 covers 14 residues.

The chain recombines TRBV2 with TRBJ1-5, with D unclear. Trimming pared 2 bases from V and 3 bases from J, leaving 14 bases between. Germline lookup yields CDR1 SNHLY and CDR2 FYNNEI. The length of the CDR3 is 16 residues. CDR3 nucleotides: TGTGCCAGCAGTGAAATCTTCACCTCTGACAATCAGCCCCAGCATTTT. This gives the protein CASSEIFTSDNQPQHF.

The J gene is TRBJ1-5, the V gene TRBV7-8; maybe TRBD1 (5 bases). The CDR3 is made up of 14 amino acids. Germline assignment: CDR1 SGHVS and CDR2 FQNEAQ. In DNA, the CDR3 is TGTTCCATCAGCCCTGAGGGGCCAAATCAGCCCCAGCATTTT. Amino acids: CSISPEGPNQPQHF.

DNA of the CDR3: TGTGCCAGCAGTGAACGGGACAGGGGGCAAGAGCAGTACTTC. It specifies CASSERDRGQEQYF. The chain carries TRBV2 and TRBJ2-7; 12 nucleotides line up with TRBD1. V shed 2 bases and J 7 bases; nucleotides not matched to a gene: 3. Germline CDR1 reads SNHLY; CDR2 reads FYNNEI. This CDR3 spans 14 amino acids. The whole variable domain, remainder taken from reference TRBV2 and TRBJ2-7, is EPEVTQTPSHQVTQMGQEVILRCVPISNHLYFYWYRQILGQKVEFLVSFYNNEISEKSEIFDDQFSVERPDGSNFTLKIRSTKLEDSAMYFCASSERDRGQEQYFGPGTRLTVT.

This clonotype has at least ten counts. This rearrangement joins TRBV5-4 to TRBJ2-5; 10 bases align to TRBD2. Germline V gene data show CDR1 as SGHNT and CDR2 as YYREEE (reference sequence). This CDR3 comprises 15 residues. Trimming removed 4 bases from V and 4 bases from J; junction bases left unmatched: 7. CDR3 region: CASSRTSGARETQYF. The CDR3 region has the DNA TGTGCCAGCAGCCGCACTAGCGGGGCTCGAGAGACCCAGTACTTC. Combining the CDR3 with reference TRBV5-4 and TRBJ2-5 gives the whole variable domain ETGVTQSPTHLIKTRGQQVTLRCSSQSGHNTVSWYQQALGQGPQFIFQYYREEENGRGNFPPRFSGLQFPNYSSELNVNALELDDSALYLCASSRTSGARETQYFGPGTRLLVL.

CDR3 in amino acids: CASSDVGTGAYNEQFF. CDR3 nucleotides: TGTGCCAGCAGTGATGTGGGGACAGGGGCCTACAATGAGCAGTTCTTC. This chain uses TRBV6-1 with TRBJ2-1; 10 bases line up with TRBD1. The CDR3 sequence is 16 residues long. In germline, CDR1 is MNHNS, CDR2 SASEGT. V was clipped by 3 bases and J by 2 bases; unmatched bases: 4.

This clonotype was observed at least ten times. The V gene is TRBV7-2, the J gene TRBJ1-1; D might be TRBD1 (6 bases). Germline V CDR1 and CDR2: SGHTA, FQGNSA. The V end lost 10 bases, the J end lost 5 bases, and 17 bases lay between the germline ends. The CDR3 is made up of 13 amino acids. CDR3 bases: TGTGCCAACAACCGGGGGGCAGGGACTGAAGCTTTCTTT. Translating it yields CANNRGAGTEAFF.

On this clonotype: One end of the junction is discordant with germline, which a read error may explain. The J gene is TRBJ2-2, the V gene TRBV7-8; D gene ambiguous. From germline, CDR1 is SGHVS and CDR2 FQNEAQ. This CDR3 is 15 amino acids long. CDR3 amino acids: CDSILVLVNTGELFF. The CDR3 DNA is TGTGACAGCATCTTAGTTTTAGTCAACACCGGGGAGCTGTTTTTT.

There are a few counts of this clonotype. This rearrangement joins TRBV6-5 to TRBJ1-2, with 11 bases that match TRBD1. The germline gives CDR1 MNHEY, CDR2 SVGAGI. The CDR3 loop spans 17 amino acids. V dropped 2 bases and J dropped 3; count of bases not matched to a gene: 8. CDR3 bases: TGTGCCAGCAGTTACACGGACAGGGGGCATGAGGACTATGGCTACACCTTC. This sequence encodes CASSYTDRGHEDYGYTF.

This clonotype appeared many times. This chain joins TRBV7-2 and TRBJ1-5; perhaps TRBD1 as D (5 bases). Germline V lookup: CDR1 SGHTA, CDR2 FQGNSA. Trimming stripped 1 base from V and 7 bases from J, with 11 bases between. The CDR3 has 14 residues. For the CDR3, the DNA is TGTGCCAGCAGCTTAGTCAGGGATGGCCAGCCCCAGCATTTT. Encoded protein: CASSLVRDGQPQHF.

The V gene is TRBV24-1, the J gene TRBJ1-2; D possibly corresponds to TRBD1 (5 bases). This CDR3 has 17 amino acids. Germline assignment: CDR1 KGHDR and CDR2 SFDVKD. Trimming removed 4 bases from V and 0 bases from J, with 17 bases in between. The CDR3 reads CATSDSGLGRPNYGYTF. DNA for the CDR3: TGTGCCACCAGTGACTCGGGACTCGGGAGGCCTAACTATGGCTACACCTTC.

J is TRBJ1-1 and V is TRBV7-8; TRBD1 matches 7 bases. Per the germline V gene, CDR1 is SGHVS and CDR2 is FQNEAQ. The CDR3 spans 15 residues. J lost 6 bases, V lost 0 bases, and 7 bases had no gene match. The CDR3, as DNA: TGTGCCAGCAGCTTAGCGGCAGGGGGGCGGTCTGAAGCTTTCTTT. Translation gives CASSLAAGGRSEAFF.